This TCR beta chain was sequenced in a study of blood T cell repertoires in COVID-19. Generated by immunoSEQ multiplex PCR, the TCRdb table keeps only in-frame clones and is missing some. The sample contains about 260,000 clones, around nine tenths of which appear only once. Seattle enrolled patients during active infection and tracked them longitudinally. This CDR3 is built from 12 residues. Germline lookup yields CDR1 LNHDA and CDR2 SQIVND (reference sequence). Between the trimmed V and J ends, which lost 6 bases and 2 bases, there was a span of 7 bases. This TCR derives from a woman aged 70-85 years with COVID-19, enrolled during active disease. The rearrangement uses TRBV19 and TRBJ2-5; D remains ambiguous. Sequencing input: peripheral blood. The CDR3 loop reads CASRHAQETQYF. The CDR3 DNA reads as TGTGCCAGTAGGCATGCGCAAGAGACCCAGTACTTC.